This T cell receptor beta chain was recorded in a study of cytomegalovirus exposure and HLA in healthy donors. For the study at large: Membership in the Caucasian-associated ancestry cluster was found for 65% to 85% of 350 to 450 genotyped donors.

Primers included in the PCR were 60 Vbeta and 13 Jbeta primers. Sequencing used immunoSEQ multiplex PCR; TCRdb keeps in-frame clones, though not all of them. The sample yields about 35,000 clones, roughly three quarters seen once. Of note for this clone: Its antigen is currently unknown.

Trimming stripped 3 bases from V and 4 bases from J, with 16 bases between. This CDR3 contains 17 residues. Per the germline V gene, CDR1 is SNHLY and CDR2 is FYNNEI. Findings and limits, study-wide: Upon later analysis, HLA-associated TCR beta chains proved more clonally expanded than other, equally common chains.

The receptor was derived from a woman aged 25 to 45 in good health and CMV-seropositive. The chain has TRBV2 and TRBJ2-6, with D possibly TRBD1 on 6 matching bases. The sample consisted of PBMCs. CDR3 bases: TGTGCCAGCAGTGATGCCAGGGGCGCGGAAGGGGCCAACGTCCTGACTTTC. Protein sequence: CASSDARGAEGANVLTF.